This T cell receptor (beta chain) comes out of a study of response to subunit inactivated influenza vaccine. One entry per CDR3 protein, called by TCRdb with MiXCR from the RT-PCR reads. Of some 550,000 distinct CDR3 sequences in the sample, roughly 25% are singletons; the top ten hold about 3%. This clonotype was found a few times. This CDR3 contains 14 residues. The V end was cut by 5 bases, the J end by 7 bases, with 17 bases between. The germline V gene encodes CDR1 SEHNR and CDR2 FQNEAQ (reference sequence). This sample was also put to use in a study of T cells expressing NK-cell markers. That report notes: The authors made TCR beta cDNA libraries by 5'RACE template switching. This switching added a universal primer site and UMIs. In several experiments, an anti-gamma-delta TCR antibody restricted sorting to alpha-beta TCR T cells. Among CD8+ T cells from over 5 donors, dominant NKG2C+ clonotypes accounted for roughly 1.0-7.0%. A handful of donors likewise had their CD3+CD56-NKG2C+ fraction led by these clonotypes.

The chain recombines TRBV7-9 with TRBJ1-2; D gene uncertain. The sample here was CD4+ T cells sorted from PBMCs, taken 11 to 12 days after vaccination. This sequence originates from a man between 45 and 60 years old who received an inactivated influenza vaccine. CDR3 in amino acids: CASSPQAPVGGYTF. The CDR3 coding sequence is TGTGCCAGCAGCCCCCAGGCCCCTGTGGGTGGCTACACCTTC.